Included here is one T cell receptor (beta chain) sequence, with context. Enrolled during active infection, Seattle patients were then followed longitudinally. The data stem from a study of blood T cell repertoires in COVID-19. Sequenced by immunoSEQ multiplex PCR; TCRdb stores in-frame clones only, minus some. The data show roughly 100,000 clones, around 87% seen once. CDR3 size: 16 residues. Germline V gene lookup returns CDR1 MGHRA and CDR2 YSYEKL. V was pared by 4 bases and J by 4 bases, with 8 bases of the junction left unmatched. The chain joins TRBV4-1 to TRBJ2-2; 8 bases match TRBD2. The sample consisted of peripheral blood. The TCR was taken from a woman aged 45 to 65 with COVID-19, enrolled during active disease. Written as DNA, the CDR3 is TGCGCCAGCAGCCCTCAGCCGGGGGGGGGCACCGGGGAGCTGTTTTTT. Translated: CASSPQPGGGTGELFF.